This TCR beta chain appears in the sequencing data of a study of cytomegalovirus exposure and HLA in healthy donors. To note about this clone: The antigen remains undetermined.

This CDR3 has 14 residues. Germline V lookup: CDR1 SGDLS, CDR2 YYNGEE. The junction had 2 bases not matched to a gene; V was cut back by 2 bases and J by 3 bases. Findings of the study overall: By a later analysis, the bulk of CMV-associated TCR beta chains appeared HLA-restricted.

13 Jbeta primers and 60 Vbeta primers were used for the PCR. Clones were read by immunoSEQ multiplex PCR, and TCRdb kept only the in-frame ones, dropping some. The table has around 94,000 clones, more than 70% seen once; the top ten hold 4.4%. The sequence derives from a male donor in good health and CMV-seropositive. Sequencing was performed on PBMCs. The J gene is TRBJ1-5, the V gene TRBV9; 7 bases align to TRBD1. CDR3 amino acids: CASSVTGNNQPQHF. The CDR3 DNA reads as TGTGCCAGCAGCGTGACAGGGAACAATCAGCCCCAGCATTTT.